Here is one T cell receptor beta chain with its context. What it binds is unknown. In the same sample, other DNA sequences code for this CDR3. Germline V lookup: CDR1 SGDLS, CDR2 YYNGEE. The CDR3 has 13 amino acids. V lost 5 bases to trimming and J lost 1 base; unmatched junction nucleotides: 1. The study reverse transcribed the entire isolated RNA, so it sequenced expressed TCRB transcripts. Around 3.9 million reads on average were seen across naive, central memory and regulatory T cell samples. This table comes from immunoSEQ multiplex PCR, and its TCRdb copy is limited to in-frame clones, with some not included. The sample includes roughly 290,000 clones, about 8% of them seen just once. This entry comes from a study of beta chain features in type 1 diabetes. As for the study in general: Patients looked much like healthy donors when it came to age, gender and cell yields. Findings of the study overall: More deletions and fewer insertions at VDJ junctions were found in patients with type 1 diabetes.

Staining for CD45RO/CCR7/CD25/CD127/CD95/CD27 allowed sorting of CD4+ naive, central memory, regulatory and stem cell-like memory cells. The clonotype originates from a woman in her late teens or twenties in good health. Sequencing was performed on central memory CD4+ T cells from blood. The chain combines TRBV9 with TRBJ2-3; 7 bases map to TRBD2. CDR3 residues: CASSAGGTDTQYF. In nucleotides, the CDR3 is TGTGCCAGCAGTGCGGGGGGCACAGATACGCAGTATTTT.